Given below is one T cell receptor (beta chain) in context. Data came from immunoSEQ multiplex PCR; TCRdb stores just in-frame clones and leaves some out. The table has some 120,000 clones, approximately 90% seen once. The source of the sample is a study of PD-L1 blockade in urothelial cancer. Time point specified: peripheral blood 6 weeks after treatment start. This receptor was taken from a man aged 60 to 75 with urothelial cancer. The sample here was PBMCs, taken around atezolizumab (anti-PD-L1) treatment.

The CDR3 DNA sequence: TGTGCCACCGAGGGCGGTGAAAAACTGTTTTTT. This codes for CATEGGEKLFF. The chain recombines TRBV7-9 with TRBJ1-4; D is undetermined. CDR3 length equals 11 residues. Germline V gene data show CDR1 as SEHNR and CDR2 as FQNEAQ (reference sequence). The ends were cut back, 10 bases at V and 7 bases at J, with 10 bases in the middle.